The rows below give T cell receptor beta chains drawn from one sample of a study of Ad26.COV2.S vaccination and SARS-CoV-2 variants. Clones were sequenced by immunoSEQ multiplex PCR, and TCRdb holds only the in-frame ones, with some missing. The repertoire holds a few hundred thousand clones, with 70% to 90% as singletons. The specimen comprised peripheral blood, sampled in a trial of Ad26.COV2.S vaccine versus placebo. The receptor set was obtained from a person between 18 and 65 years old who received the Ad26.COV2.S COVID-19 vaccine or a placebo. CDR3s include the opening cysteine and the closing phenylalanine or tryptophan. The D gene is left open where the match is weak. Clone size is stated in some rows and not others, as once, few, many or a class when expanded.

j_gene | abundance | v_gene | d_gene | CDR3nt | CDR3aa
TRBJ2-1 | . | TRBV4-2 | . | TGTGCCAGCAGCCAAGATCTGGCTCCTGATAGCTCCTACAATGAGCAGTTCTTC | CASSQDLAPDSSYNEQFF
TRBJ2-2 | . | TRBV5-1 | . | TGCGCCAGCAGCTCGACGGCCCACGGCACCGGGGAGCTGTTTTTT | CASSSTAHGTGELFF
TRBJ2-1 | . | TRBV28 | . | TGTGCCAGCAGTTTATGGGGACTCGCTTACAATGAGCAGTTCTTC | CASSLWGLAYNEQFF
TRBJ1-3 | few | TRBV4-1 | . | TGCGCCAGCAGCCAAGATAAAAGCTCTGGAAACACCATATATTTT | CASSQDKSSGNTIYF
TRBJ2-5 | . | TRBV7-9 | TRBD1 | TGTGCCAGCAGCCCGAGAGGGGGCCCGGAGACCCAGTACTTC | CASSPRGGPETQYF
TRBJ1-5 | . | TRBV5-1 | TRBD1 | TGCGCCAGCAGCTCTGGGACAGACTCTAATCAGCCCCAGCATTTT | CASSSGTDSNQPQHF
TRBJ1-1 | . | TRBV7-3 | . | TGTGCCAGCAGCCCCGGGCATTCCGCCACTGAAGCTTTCTTT | CASSPGHSATEAFF
TRBJ2-1 | . | TRBV5-4 | TRBD2 | TGTGCCAGCAGCCCCCTAGCGGGGGGACAACGGGGGCAGTTCTTC | CASSPLAGGQRGQFF
TRBJ1-1 | . | TRBV5-1 | . | TGCGCCAGCGGAAGGGGGGCTGAAGCTTTCTTT | CASGRGAEAFF
TRBJ2-5 | . | TRBV7-9 | . | TGTGCCAGCAGCTTAAGTCTAGGGTTGGAGACCCAGTACTTC | CASSLSLGLETQYF
TRBJ2-6 | once | TRBV7-3 | . | TGTGCCAGCAGCTCCCAACCCTCAACCGATCTGGATCCTGGGGCCAACGTCCTGACTTTC | CASSSQPSTDLDPGANVLTF
TRBJ2-7 | . | TRBV11-2 | TRBD1 | TGTGCCAGCAGCCCGGGACAGGGGTACGAGCAGTACTTC | CASSPGQGYEQYF
TRBJ1-6 | . | TRBV28 | . | TGTGCCAGCAGTAGGGTGGGGACGAATTCACCCCTCCACTTT | CASSRVGTNSPLHF
TRBJ1-5 | . | TRBV4-3 | . | TGCGCCAGCAGCCAAGATCCCGGCCAGCCCCAGCATTTT | CASSQDPGQPQHF
TRBJ2-2 | . | TRBV18 | . | TGTGCCAGCTCACCACCCAGTGGACCCCAGGGAACCGGGGAGCTGTTTTTT | CASSPPSGPQGTGELFF
TRBJ2-2 | once | TRBV28 | TRBD2 | TGTGCCCACATGGGGCTAGCGGGGGGGCAGGACACCGGGGAGCTGTTTTTT | CAHMGLAGGQDTGELFF
TRBJ2-3 | . | TRBV18 | . | TGTGCCAGCTCTCACACGGCGAATCAGGGTTATGATACGCAGTATTTT | CASSHTANQGYDTQYF
TRBJ1-5 | . | TRBV6-5 | TRBD1 | TGTGCCTCCCATCAGGGACAGGGGCGTAATCAGCCCCAGCATTTT | CASHQGQGRNQPQHF
TRBJ2-1 | . | TRBV7-9 | . | TGTGCCAGCAGCTTAGGAGTCGACAATGAGCAGTTCTTC | CASSLGVDNEQFF
TRBJ2-1 | . | TRBV15 | . | TGTGCCACCAGCAGAGATGCCCGGAGCTACAATGAGCAGTTCTTC | CATSRDARSYNEQFF
TRBJ2-1 | . | TRBV10-2 | . | TGCGCCAGCAGTGACAGGGACGCTGAGCAGTTCTTC | CASSDRDAEQFF
TRBJ2-2 | . | TRBV7-2 | . | TGTGCCAGCAGCTCCTCCGCGGGTCCCGGCGGCGAGCTGTTTTTT | CASSSSAGPGGELFF
TRBJ2-5 | . | TRBV24-1 | TRBD1 | TGTGCCACCAGTGATCCGGGGACAGGGGGAGCAGAGACCCAGTACTTC | CATSDPGTGGAETQYF
TRBJ1-2 | . | TRBV12-3/TRBV12-4 | . | TGTGCCAGCACCTTCGGACAGAAATATGGCTACACCTTC | CASTFGQKYGYTF
TRBJ1-4 | . | TRBV19 | . | TGTGCCAGTAGTATAGCGGGGGATTCTAATGAAAAACTGTTTTTT | CASSIAGDSNEKLFF
TRBJ2-1 | . | TRBV9 | . | TGTGCCAGCAGCGTAGGAAAGGGGTGGTATGAGCAGTTCTTC | CASSVGKGWYEQFF
TRBJ1-6 | . | TRBV30 | . | TGTGCCTGGAGCACCGGTGAAGGCTATAATTCACCCCTCCACTTT | CAWSTGEGYNSPLHF
TRBJ1-2 | . | TRBV4-3 | . | TGCGCCAGCAGCCAAGATCGGTGGGGGAACTATGGCTACACCTTC | CASSQDRWGNYGYTF
TRBJ2-1 | . | TRBV24-1 | TRBD1 | TGTGCCACCAGTGGGGGACAGGGGGGCAATGAGCAGTTCTTC | CATSGGQGGNEQFF
TRBJ2-2 | . | TRBV7-2 | TRBD1 | TGTGCCAGCAGGGAGGGGACAGGGGGACCCGGGGAGCTGTTTTTT | CASREGTGGPGELFF
TRBJ1-3 | . | TRBV30 | . | TGTGCCTGGAGTGTAACCGATTTGTTCACCATATATTTT | CAWSVTDLFTIYF
TRBJ1-1 | . | TRBV14 | . | TGTGCCAGCAGCCAAGGCAGGGGCACTGAAGCTTTCTTT | CASSQGRGTEAFF
TRBJ2-3 | . | TRBV19 | TRBD1 | TGTGCCAGTAGGAACAGGGGGCGGCCCACAGATACGCAGTATTTT | CASRNRGRPTDTQYF
TRBJ1-5 | . | TRBV6-6 | . | TGTGCCAGCAGCCGGGGGAATCAGCCCCAGCATTTT | CASSRGNQPQHF
TRBJ2-7 | . | TRBV4-3 | . | TGCGCCAGCAGCCAAGCGGGGGACTCCTACGAGCAGTACTTC | CASSQAGDSYEQYF
TRBJ2-1 | . | TRBV13 | . | TGTGCCAGCAGGATTTACAATGAGCAGTTCTTC | CASRIYNEQFF
TRBJ2-4 | . | TRBV5-4 | . | TGTGCCAGCAGCTTGGATGGAGCCAAAAACATTCAGTACTTC | CASSLDGAKNIQYF
TRBJ2-3 | . | TRBV5-4 | TRBD2 | TGTGCCAGCAGTGGGGGGAGGGACAGCACAGATACGCAGTATTTT | CASSGGRDSTDTQYF
TRBJ1-6 | . | TRBV4-3 | . | TGCGCCAGCAGCCAAGATAGCCGGAATAATTCACCCCTCCACTTT | CASSQDSRNNSPLHF
TRBJ2-7 | . | TRBV29-1 | . | TGCAGCGGTGGGGATTCCTACGAGCAGTACTTC | CSGGDSYEQYF